This T cell receptor (beta chain) was captured in a study of blood T cell repertoires in COVID-19. Sequenced by immunoSEQ multiplex PCR; TCRdb stores in-frame clones only, minus some. Of around 160,000 clones listed, roughly 91% are singletons. In germline, CDR1 is SNHLY, CDR2 FYNNEI. The trim removed 7 bases at V and 3 bases at J, leaving 3 bases unmatched. This CDR3 has 13 amino acids. Material: peripheral blood. The chain is built from TRBV2 and TRBJ2-7, with 10 bases that match TRBD2. The sequence came from a man in his late teens or twenties with acute or convalescent COVID-19. CDR3 coding DNA: TGTGCCAGCATACGACTAGCGGGCTACGAGCAGTACTTC. Translation: CASIRLAGYEQYF.